A single sample is the source of the 16 T cell receptor beta chains below, sequenced in a study of tumor-infiltrating lymphocytes in localized non-small cell lung cancer. Only in-frame clones appear in the TCRdb table, and some are missing; sequencing was by immunoSEQ multiplex PCR. The sample records around 17,000 clones, approximately 79% being singletons. The sequencing sample was made of lung tumor tissue. Receptors were obtained from a human donor with non-small cell lung cancer.

This chain joins TRBV5-1 and TRBJ1-4; 9 nucleotides line up with TRBD1. V lost 6 bases to trimming and J lost 8 bases; unmatched junction nucleotides: 5. CDR1 and CDR2 (germline): SGHRS, YFSETQ. The CDR3 is made up of 13 amino acids. The CDR3 DNA reads TGCGCCAGCACCGGACAGGGGTCCGAAAAACTGTTTTTT. It codes for CASTGQGSEKLFF.

The genes are TRBV10-3 and TRBJ1-5; D remains unclear. Germline loops: CDR1 ENHRY, CDR2 SYGVKD. This CDR3 has 14 amino acids. V was clipped by 3 bases and J by 1 base, with 7 bases between them. CDR3 sequence reads: CAISDFASNQPQHF. CDR3 bases: TGTGCCATCAGTGACTTCGCCAGCAATCAGCCCCAGCATTTT.

The genes are TRBV28 and TRBJ1-2; D call uncertain. V lost 5 bases and J lost 6, with 13 bases in between. The length of the CDR3 is 13 residues. CDR1 MDHEN and CDR2 SYDVKM come from the germline V gene. The CDR3 DNA reads as TGTGCCAGCAGTCCGCTTGGTATAGATGGCTACACCTTC. Its translation: CASSPLGIDGYTF.

The chain carries TRBV11-2 and TRBJ2-7; D not certain. The CDR3 covers 13 residues. Germline CDR1 SGHAT, CDR2 FQNNGV. Trimming took 0 bases from V and 0 from J, leaving 3 bases between them. For the CDR3, the DNA is TGTGCCAGCAGCTTAGATACCTCCTACGAGCAGTACTTC. Its translation is CASSLDTSYEQYF.

The rearrangement links TRBV30 to TRBJ2-6, with D tentatively TRBD1 (5 bases). From germline, CDR1 is GTSNPN and CDR2 SVGIG (reference sequence). V lost 0 bases and J lost 4, with 7 bases in between. The CDR3 has 14 amino acids. In DNA, the CDR3 is TGTGCCTGGAGTGTACAGGTGGGGGCCAACGTCCTGACTTTC. Its translation: CAWSVQVGANVLTF.

This clone has just a few counts. V and J are TRBV7-8 and TRBJ2-7; a possible D gene is TRBD1 (6 bases). CDR3 length: 14 residues. V was shortened by 4 bases and J by 7 bases, with 17 bases between the two germline ends. CDR1 and CDR2 (germline): SGHVS, FQNEAQ. The chain's CDR3 is CASSSSTGLREQYF. The CDR3 nucleotides are TGTGCCAGCAGCTCGAGCACAGGGCTGAGAGAGCAGTACTTC.

This clone was recorded a few times. The V call is TRBV4-1, the J call TRBJ2-3; D perhaps matches TRBD2 (5 bases). V was clipped by 0 bases and J by 2 bases, with 18 bases between them. The CDR3 contains 18 residues. In germline, CDR1 is MGHRA, CDR2 YSYEKL. The CDR3 DNA is TGCGCCAGCAGCCAAGATTATAGGGCGGGTCCGCACACAGATACGCAGTATTTT. Translating gives CASSQDYRAGPHTDTQYF.

The chain combines TRBV5-1 with TRBJ2-3, with 10 bases identical to TRBD2. CDR3 length: 18 residues. V lost 0 bases to trimming and J lost 4 bases; unmatched junction nucleotides: 11. Germline loops: CDR1 SGHRS, CDR2 YFSETQ. For the CDR3, the DNA is TGCGCCAGCAGCTTGGCCTGGCCTAGCGGGAGTCAGGCAGATACGCAGTATTTT. As protein: CASSLAWPSGSQADTQYF. The variable domain in full, with the rest retrieved from reference TRBV5-1 and TRBJ2-3, is KAGVTQTPRYLIKTRGQQVTLSCSPISGHRSVSWYQQTPGQGLQFLFEYFSETQRNKGNFPGRFSGRQFSNSRSEMNVSTLELGDSALYLCASSLAWPSGSQADTQYFGPGTRLTVL.

This clone was counted only a few times. V usage is TRBV4-2 and J usage is TRBJ1-3; D is unresolved. With 2 bases removed from V and 4 bases from J, the gap between germline ends came to 6 bases. The CDR3 sequence is 13 residues long. The germline V gene has CDR1 LGHNA and CDR2 YNFKEQ. CDR3 loop: CASSQNHGNTIYF. The CDR3 DNA follows: TGTGCCAGCAGCCAAAATCACGGAAACACCATATATTTT.

This clone is medium-sized within its sample. The rearrangement uses TRBV28 and TRBJ1-5; no firm D call. Germline CDR1 is MDHEN and CDR2 is SYDVKM. CDR3 length: 15 amino acids. V was clipped by 10 bases and J by 1 base, with 17 bases between them. Written as DNA, the CDR3 is TGTGCCACCCGTTCATTACTGGGGAGCAATCAGCCCCAGCATTTT. This sequence encodes CATRSLLGSNQPQHF.

This chain uses TRBV30 with TRBJ1-1; a possible D gene is TRBD1 (5 bases). In germline, CDR1 is GTSNPN, CDR2 SVGIG (reference sequence). The CDR3 length is 14 residues. V shed 1 base and J shed 7 bases, with 16 bases lying between them. For the CDR3, the DNA is TGTGCCTGGAGTGATCGGGCGGGACGGGGTGAAGCTTTCTTT. Protein product: CAWSDRAGRGEAFF. Complete variable domain (other parts from reference TRBV30 and TRBJ1-1): SQTIHQWPATLVQPVGSPLSLECTVEGTSNPNLYWYRQAAGRGLQLLFYSVGIGQISSEVPQNLSASRPQDRQFILSSKKLLLSDSGFYLCAWSDRAGRGEAFFGQGTRLTVV.

The V call is TRBV6-5, the J call TRBJ1-1, with D hard to call. Germline assignment: CDR1 MNHEY and CDR2 SVGAGI. Trimming stripped 0 bases from V and 2 bases from J, with 10 bases between. The CDR3 is made up of 15 amino acids. This chain's CDR3 is CASSYSIGLNTEAFF. The CDR3 DNA follows: TGTGCCAGCAGTTACTCGATTGGACTTAACACTGAAGCTTTCTTT.

By its share, this clone is medium-sized. The rearrangement joins TRBV9 to TRBJ1-1, with a possible D match to TRBD1 (5 bases). Germline V gene lookup returns CDR1 SGDLS and CDR2 YYNGEE. Deletions cut 4 bases from V and 5 bases from J, with 15 bases between. CDR3 length: 14 residues. The CDR3 spells CASSLAGRGTEAFF. Written as DNA, the CDR3 is TGTGCCAGCAGCCTAGCAGGGCGGGGGACTGAAGCTTTCTTT.

The chain combines TRBV9 with TRBJ1-2, with no clear D. Germline V gene sequence: CDR1 SGDLS, CDR2 YYNGEE. Trimming shortened V by 4 bases and J by 5 bases, and 15 bases separated the two germline ends. CDR3 length: 14 residues. In DNA form, the CDR3 reads TGTGCCAGCAGCCTAGGACCGCCGAGTTATGGCTACACCTTC. It encodes CASSLGPPSYGYTF.

The chain recombines TRBV29-1 with TRBJ2-4, with 11 bases that match TRBD1. The CDR3 has 13 residues. V trimming: 6 bases; J trimming: 6 bases; junction bases outside the gene matches: 4. The germline V gene encodes CDR1 SQVTM and CDR2 ANQGSEA. CDR3 loop: CSVPGTGGNIQYF. In DNA, the CDR3 is TGCAGCGTCCCCGGGACAGGGGGAAACATTCAGTACTTC. The entire variable domain, with the rest obtained from reference TRBV29-1 and TRBJ2-4, is as follows: SAVISQKPSRDICQRGTSLTIQCQVDSQVTMMFWYRQQPGQSLTLIATANQGSEATYESGFVIDKFPISRPNLTFSTLTVSNMSPEDSSIYLCSVPGTGGNIQYFGAGTRLSVL.

V is TRBV10-3 and J is TRBJ1-3, with D possibly being TRBD1 (5 bases). This CDR3 spans 16 amino acids. The germline gives CDR1 ENHRY, CDR2 SYGVKD. V was cut by 0 bases and J by 2 bases, with 11 bases left in between. CDR3 DNA: TGTGCCATCAGTGAGTCGAATAGGGGCGCTGGAAACACCATATATTTT. Its protein is CAISESNRGAGNTIYF.